The rows below give T cell receptor beta chains drawn from one sample of a study of shared clonotypes between healthy human individuals. The repertoire was sequenced with immunoSEQ multiplex PCR; TCRdb's copy has only in-frame clones and lacks some. The sample yields about 1.1 million clones, about 72% seen once. Sequencing was done on a sample of memory CD4+ T cells from PBMCs. These receptors were collected from a man in his late teens or twenties in good health. Some clones in this sample may be carry-over from other donors' samples. Both conserved end residues are part of each CDR3. A D gene is named only where the DNA matches it firmly. Clone sizes are given selectively: once, few, many, or a class where the clone is expanded.

v_gene,j_gene,d_gene,abundance,CDR3nt,CDR3aa
TRBV4-1,TRBJ1-2,-,once,TGCGCCAGCAGCCAAGATCTGTATGGCTACACCTTC,CASSQDLYGYTF
TRBV7-2,TRBJ2-1,TRBD2,-,TGTGCCAGCAGCCTGAGGGTAGCGGGAGCCAATGAGCAGTTCTTC,CASSLRVAGANEQFF
TRBV6-1,TRBJ1-1,-,-,TGTGCCACCCGGGTCGAGATTATCACTGAAGCTTTCTTT,CATRVEIITEAFF
TRBV4-2,TRBJ2-1,-,-,TGTGCCAGCAGCGATAAGACCCCCACCTCCTGGCAGTTCTTC,CASSDKTPTSWQFF
TRBV5-4,TRBJ2-1,-,-,TGTGCCAGCAGCTCCCTAGGGGGGGGCTCGTACAATGAGCAGTTCTTC,CASSSLGGGSYNEQFF
TRBV28,TRBJ2-7,TRBD2,-,TGTGCCACTACCCATAGCGGGACCCCCTCCTACGAGCAGTACTTC,CATTHSGTPSYEQYF
TRBV7-9,TRBJ1-2,-,-,TGTGCCAGCAGCTTCCCGGTTGCAGCTAACTATGGCTACACCTTC,CASSFPVAANYGYTF
TRBV18,TRBJ2-1,TRBD2,-,TGTGCCAGCTCCCCTCGTGCGGCGGGAGGGCTTTCCTACAATGAGCAGTTCTTC,CASSPRAAGGLSYNEQFF
TRBV5-1,TRBJ2-1,-,once,TGCGCCAGCACGAGCGGAGGGGCGGAGGGATACAATGAGCAGTTCTTC,CASTSGGAEGYNEQFF
TRBV4-1,TRBJ2-1,TRBD1,-,TGCGCCAGCACCAGGGGACAGGGATCCTACAATGAGCAGTTCTTC,CASTRGQGSYNEQFF
TRBV6-6,TRBJ1-1,TRBD1,-,TGTGCCAGCAGGCCGGACAGGCGCCTTGAAGCTTTCTTT,CASRPDRRLEAFF
TRBV5-5,TRBJ2-7,-,once,TGTGCCAGCAGCCCCGGAGGTTACTACGAGCAGTACTTC,CASSPGGYYEQYF
TRBV21-1,TRBJ2-2,-,-,TGTGCCAGAGGGATAGGAGCGGGAGGGACCGGGGAGCTGTTTTTT,CARGIGAGGTGELFF
TRBV2,TRBJ1-1,-,-,TGTGCCAGCAGTGTAGAGGGATGGGGCACTGAAGCTTTCTTT,CASSVEGWGTEAFF
TRBV28,TRBJ1-5,-,-,TGTGCCAGCAGTGCTTATGTGGGTAGCAATCAGCCCCAGCATTTT,CASSAYVGSNQPQHF
TRBV28,TRBJ2-2,-,few,TGTGCCAGCAATACGAGGGGTGGACGAGGTGGGAAGCTTGGGGAGCTGTTTTTT,CASNTRGGRGGKLGELFF
TRBV6-9,TRBJ1-4,TRBD1,-,TGTGCCAGCAGTCCCCGGGACAGTGCAACTAATGAAAAACTGTTTTTT,CASSPRDSATNEKLFF
TRBV4-1,TRBJ2-7,-,once,TGCGCCAGCAGCCAAGGAATCAGAGTCTACGAGCAGTACTTC,CASSQGIRVYEQYF
TRBV2,TRBJ1-1,-,-,TGTGCCAGCAGTGATGAAGGGATCGCTGAAGCTTTCTTT,CASSDEGIAEAFF
TRBV9,TRBJ2-7,TRBD2,-,TGTGCCAGCAGCGTAGGTGCGGGAGGAGGACCCTACGAGCAGTACTTC,CASSVGAGGGPYEQYF
TRBV10-3,TRBJ2-7,-,-,TGTGCCATCAGTGGCGACAGAGCCTACGAGCAGTACTTC,CAISGDRAYEQYF
TRBV6-5,TRBJ2-5,TRBD2,few,TGTGCCAGCAGGATAGCGGGAGCCTGGGAGACCCAGTACTTC,CASRIAGAWETQYF
TRBV29-1,TRBJ1-6,-,-,TGCAGCGTTCAGGACGGATCAAATTCACCCCTCCACTTT,CSVQDGSNSPLHF
TRBV20-1,TRBJ1-2,-,few,TGCAGTGCTAGAGGATGGGATGGCTACACCTTC,CSARGWDGYTF
TRBV11-2,TRBJ2-1,-,-,TGTGCCAGCCCAATGGGGGCCCCTAGAGATGAGCAGTTCTTC,CASPMGAPRDEQFF
TRBV5-6,TRBJ1-2,TRBD1,-,TGTGCCAGCAGTCTAGGGGACAGGGCTAACTATGGCTACACCTTC,CASSLGDRANYGYTF
TRBV7-9,TRBJ2-7,-,few,TGTGCCAGCAGCTTAGCGCTAGCTCCCTACGAGCAGTACTTC,CASSLALAPYEQYF